This T cell receptor (beta chain) is from a study of blood T cell repertoires in COVID-19 (TCRdb year 2020). Context from the whole study: Samples covering the acute and convalescent phases of COVID-19 were provided by collaborators in the United States, Italy and Spain. The prospective study material was composed of cDNA or gDNA derived from T cells, B-cell-depleted T cells, or PBMCs. Subjects who had been exposed to COVID-19, were actively infected with it, or had recovered from it provided the deeply sampled blood TCRbeta repertoires that made up the dataset. The repertoires were released in a freely available public database intended as a resource for research on the immune response to SARS-CoV-2. Samples were obtained from the ongoing ImmuneRACE study (first 160 participants) and from about 1,300 subjects provided by 6 global collaborators. A de-identified subject ID, COVID-19 status, age in years and sex were almost always included in the sample metadata. Where available, HLA class I and class II types were taken from metadata supplied by the sample provider and were not determined by assay-based typing.

The collaborating institutions used their own protocols to collect whole blood in K2EDTA tubes. Collaborator samples were shipped for TCRbeta analysis as frozen whole blood, isolated PBMCs, or DNA extracted from either sample type. Worth noting for this clone: Its specific antigen is unknown. It has no much larger one-base neighbor in the sample; base qualities were not kept.

V is clipped by 2 bases and J by 0 bases, and the sequence between their germline boundaries is 14 bases long. In the germline V gene, CDR1 corresponds to MDHEN and CDR2 to SYDVKM. The CDR3 numbers 17 residues from cysteine through phenylalanine. Only CDR3 DNA is held: 51 bases, read in frame from base 1. The paper as a whole reports these results and caveats: The quantity of clinical and demographic metadata differed by source and by participant and was supplied without curation.

TCRbeta CDR3 regions were amplified from genomic DNA by means of the immunoSEQ Assay, a bias-controlled multiplex PCR. The source study handled its data this way. Nucleated cell counts per sample were estimated from amplification of reference gene primers within the assay. To quantify the absolute abundance of each unique TCRbeta CDR3 rearrangement, sequence reads were collapsed and filtered. Productive Simpson clonality was computed per sample as the square root of Simpson's diversity index over productive rearrangements. In TCRdb, the immuneACCESS table is reduced to in-frame sequences with V and J assigned. These tables do not hold every clone; where another copy was compared, an unresolved V gene accounts for under half, and the others remain unexplained. D and trimming come from the DNA, and the V and J calls and clone size come from that table. Present in this sample are roughly 33,000 clones, 80% to 90% of which were seen just once. Of the sample, around 10% is held by the ten largest clones.

This sequence was found in an elderly man with active COVID-19. Sequenced sample: peripheral blood. The receptor chain draws on TRBV28 and TRBJ1-3; the D gene is perhaps TRBD1, on 6 matching bases. The DNA sequence is TGTGCCAGCAGTTTACAGGGACACCTGAGCTCTGGAAACACCATATATTTT. This yields the protein CASSLQGHLSSGNTIYF.